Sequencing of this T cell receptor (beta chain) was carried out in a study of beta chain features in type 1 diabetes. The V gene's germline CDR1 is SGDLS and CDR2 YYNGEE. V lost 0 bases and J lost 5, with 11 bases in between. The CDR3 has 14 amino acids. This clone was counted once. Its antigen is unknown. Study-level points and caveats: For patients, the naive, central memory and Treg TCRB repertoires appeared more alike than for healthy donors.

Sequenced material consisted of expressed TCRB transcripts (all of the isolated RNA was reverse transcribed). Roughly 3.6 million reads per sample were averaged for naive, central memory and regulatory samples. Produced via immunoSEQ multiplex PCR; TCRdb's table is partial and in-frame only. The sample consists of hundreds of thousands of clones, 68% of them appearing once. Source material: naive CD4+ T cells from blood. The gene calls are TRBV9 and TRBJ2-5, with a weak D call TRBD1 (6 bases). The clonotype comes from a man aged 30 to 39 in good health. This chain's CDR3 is CASSVAQGLETQYF. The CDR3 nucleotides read TGTGCCAGCAGCGTAGCTCAGGGGTTGGAGACCCAGTACTTC.